This T cell receptor beta chain is from a study of metastatic and nonmetastatic thyroid tumors. Study-wide background: Repertoire data that came from the blood and tumor or nodule tissue of malignant and benign thyroid patients were compared.

CDR1 and CDR2 from the germline V gene are KGHDR and SFDVKD. This CDR3 region has 12 residues. V was trimmed by 3 bases and J by 8 bases, leaving 7 bases between them. Overall study results and limits: The study reportedly found significantly higher TCR beta diversity in malignant thyroid tumors than benign nodules, in blood and tumor.

None of the patients had undergone any treatment ahead of thyroid surgery. Original analysis: Clinicopathological groups differed in CDR3, with these differences serving to build a distant-metastasis classifier for papillary thyroid cancer. TCRdb re-analyzed the PCR reads using MiXCR. The V and J calls, along with clone size, are taken from TCRdb and not from the paper's own processing. The table records around 37,000 clones, 20% of them present only once. This clone showed up many times. The antigen is not known. The sequence was obtained from a female donor with papillary thyroid cancer or a benign thyroid nodule (not recorded which). Some clones in this sample may be carry-over from other donors' samples. The gene calls are TRBV24-1 and TRBJ2-1, with D hard to call. Sequencing was done on a sample of blood. CDR3 sequence: CATSDTSYEQFF. The CDR3 DNA sequence: TGTGCCACCAGTGATACTTCATATGAGCAGTTCTTC.